This section outlines one T cell receptor beta chain sequence together with its context. Germline CDR1 and CDR2: SGDLS and YYNGEE. The CDR3 spans 15 residues. V shed 1 base and J 7 bases; nucleotides not matched to a gene: 8. The data were obtained in a study of control samples from healthy donors and cancer patients. The table came from immunoSEQ multiplex PCR; TCRdb's copy has only in-frame clones and leaves some out. The sample includes about 52,000 clones, over 85% seen only once; the top ten take approximately 2.3%. Material: blood. This receptor was identified in a man aged 25 to 45 in good health. The V gene is TRBV9, the J gene TRBJ2-7; TRBD2 aligns across 10 bases. This CDR3 reads CASSVSLAGAGEQYF. The DNA of the CDR3 is TGTGCCAGCAGCGTATCCCTAGCGGGAGCGGGGGAGCAGTACTTC. Filled out from reference TRBV9 and TRBJ2-7, the complete variable domain reads DSGVTQTPKHLITATGQRVTLRCSPRSGDLSVYWYQQSLDQGLQFLIQYYNGEERAKGNILERFSAQQFPDLHSELNLSSLELGDSALYFCASSVSLAGAGEQYFGPGTRLTVT.